This TCR beta chain appears in the sequencing data of a study of CD8 T cells in ankylosing spondylitis. Study-level results: Within peripheral blood, clones linked to disease were CD8+ and relatively rare.

V was clipped by 3 bases and J by 5 bases, with 16 bases between them. The CDR3 runs 15 residues. The V gene's germline CDR1 is SGHRS and CDR2 YFSETQ. Each CDR3 protein gets one entry after TCRdb re-called the 5' RACE reads with MiXCR. The sample yields about 240,000 distinct CDR3 sequences, around 9.1% seen once. To note about this clonotype: Its antigen is not identified.

The chain recombines TRBV5-1 with TRBJ2-3, with D possibly being TRBD2 (5 bases). The sequenced sample consisted of blood, either unsorted or a sorted T cell fraction (not recorded which). The sequence was obtained from a male donor with ankylosing spondylitis or in good health (not recorded which). CDR3 DNA sequence: TGCGCCAGCAGCTCTACGGTAGCGAGTCGAGATACGCAGTATTTT. This gives the protein CASSSTVASRDTQYF.